This section outlines one T cell receptor (beta chain) sequence together with its context. The data are from a study of blood T cell repertoires in COVID-19. Study as a whole: The samples span acute and convalescent COVID-19 from the United States, Italy and Spain. PBMCs, B-cell-depleted T cells, or T cells were the source of the cDNA or gDNA that made up the material.

In the source study's methods: Amplified reference gene primers provided the basis for estimating nucleated cell counts. The assay was immunoSEQ multiplex PCR, and TCRdb's table has in-frame clones only and misses some. From that table come the V and J calls and clone size; the DNA was used to work out D and trimming. The sample carries 35,000 to 50,000 clones, approximately 82% recorded once. Germline V CDR1 and CDR2: SGHDN, FVKESK. This CDR3 is 12 amino acids long. Trimming took off 4 bases at V and 4 bases at J, with 8 bases between the two ends. The origin of this receptor is a woman of 80 years or more with acute or convalescent COVID-19. The source material was peripheral blood. The V gene is TRBV14, the J gene TRBJ2-7; a weak D match, TRBD2 (6 bases). CDR3 nucleotide sequence: TGTGCCAGCAGCCCGGGAGTATACGAGCAGTACTTC. Encoded protein: CASSPGVYEQYF.